Listed below are T cell receptor beta chains from one sample, sequenced in a study of blood T cells in healthy people across ages. Using its own MiXCR run on the 5' RACE reads, TCRdb lists one record per CDR3 protein. The table shows about 570,000 distinct CDR3 sequences, with about 27% occurring only once. The data also belong to a second study, concerning T cells of mothers and their children.

Sequenced input: blood. These receptor sequences come from a boy between 2 and 15 years old in good health. Each CDR3 is given with its conserved first and last residue. Fields, in order: clone size, V gene, D gene, J gene, CDR3 DNA, CDR3 protein. The D gene is left open where the match is weak. Only some rows state a clone size, as once, few, many or a class for expanded clones.

clone_size: NA; v_call: TRBV20-1; d_call: NA; j_call: TRBJ2-1; cdr3_nt: TGCAGTGCTAGCCCCGTGGGCTTCACCTACAATGAGCAGTTCTTC; cdr3_aa: CSASPVGFTYNEQFF
clone_size: many; v_call: TRBV6-4; d_call: NA; j_call: TRBJ1-5; cdr3_nt: TGTGCCACAGCCACTGGCGGGGGCGGAGGCAATCAGCCCCAGCATTTT; cdr3_aa: CATATGGGGGNQPQHF
clone_size: few; v_call: TRBV4-3; d_call: NA; j_call: TRBJ2-3; cdr3_nt: TGCGCCAGCAGCCGTGGAAACGAAGGAGATACGCAGTATTTT; cdr3_aa: CASSRGNEGDTQYF
clone_size: NA; v_call: TRBV20-1; d_call: TRBD2; j_call: TRBJ2-4; cdr3_nt: TGCAGTGCTAGATCTTGGGAGGGAAACATTCAGTCCTTC; cdr3_aa: CSARSWEGNIQSF
clone_size: few; v_call: TRBV24-1; d_call: TRBD2; j_call: TRBJ2-1; cdr3_nt: TGTGCCTCAGGGACCAGCGGGAGTGGATTGTTCTTC; cdr3_aa: CASGTSGSGLFF
clone_size: NA; v_call: TRBV20-1; d_call: TRBD1; j_call: TRBJ1-2; cdr3_nt: TGCAGTGCTAGCTCCGGACAGGGGGTAATCTATGGCTACACCTTC; cdr3_aa: CSASSGQGVIYGYTF
clone_size: NA; v_call: TRBV29-1; d_call: NA; j_call: TRBJ1-1; cdr3_nt: TGCAGCGTTGAACACAGGGCGGGCACTGAAGCTTTCTTT; cdr3_aa: CSVEHRAGTEAFF
clone_size: NA; v_call: TRBV29-1; d_call: TRBD1; j_call: TRBJ2-7; cdr3_nt: TGCAGCGTTGAGGGGTGGCAGGGGGACTACGAGCAGTACTTC; cdr3_aa: CSVEGWQGDYEQYF
clone_size: few; v_call: TRBV14; d_call: NA; j_call: TRBJ2-6; cdr3_nt: TGTGCCAGCAGCCAAGAGGCAGGGGCAGGTGGGGCCAACGTCCTGACTTTC; cdr3_aa: CASSQEAGAGGANVLTF
clone_size: NA; v_call: TRBV7-6; d_call: NA; j_call: TRBJ2-1; cdr3_nt: TGTGCCAGCAGCTTAGATCCCCCGAGTTCCTACGATGAGCAGTTCTTC; cdr3_aa: CASSLDPPSSYDEQFF
clone_size: few; v_call: TRBV12-3/TRBV12-4; d_call: TRBD2; j_call: TRBJ2-7; cdr3_nt: TGTGCCAGCAGTGAGTCAGCGGGAGGGTCAGATTCCTACGAGCAGTACTTC; cdr3_aa: CASSESAGGSDSYEQYF
clone_size: few; v_call: TRBV12-3/TRBV12-4; d_call: NA; j_call: TRBJ1-5; cdr3_nt: TGTGCCAGCAGTCCCCCTGGGGGTCAGCCCCAGCATTTT; cdr3_aa: CASSPPGGQPQHF
clone_size: few; v_call: TRBV10-3; d_call: TRBD1; j_call: TRBJ2-1; cdr3_nt: TGTGCCATCAGACCGGGACAGAACTCCTACAATGAGCAGTTCTTC; cdr3_aa: CAIRPGQNSYNEQFF
clone_size: NA; v_call: TRBV14; d_call: NA; j_call: TRBJ2-7; cdr3_nt: TGTGCCAGCAGCCAAGATAACACCCGGGAGCAGTACTTC; cdr3_aa: CASSQDNTREQYF
clone_size: NA; v_call: TRBV25-1; d_call: NA; j_call: TRBJ2-7; cdr3_nt: TGTGCCAGCACTGAGGTCGGCGGATTATACGAGCAGTACTTC; cdr3_aa: CASTEVGGLYEQYF
clone_size: NA; v_call: TRBV6-2/TRBV6-3; d_call: NA; j_call: TRBJ1-1; cdr3_nt: TGTGCCAGCAGTTATAGTGGGTGGTTCTTT; cdr3_aa: CASSYSGWFF
clone_size: NA; v_call: TRBV20-1; d_call: TRBD2; j_call: TRBJ2-5; cdr3_nt: TGCAGTGCTAGAGAAGATATGACTAGCGGGGGCGCGGAGACCCAGTACTTC; cdr3_aa: CSAREDMTSGGAETQYF
clone_size: NA; v_call: TRBV6-2/TRBV6-3; d_call: NA; j_call: TRBJ2-1; cdr3_nt: TGTGCCAGCAGTTACACGGGACCCTACAATGAGCAGTTCTTC; cdr3_aa: CASSYTGPYNEQFF
clone_size: NA; v_call: TRBV13; d_call: NA; j_call: TRBJ2-3; cdr3_nt: TGTGCCAGCAGCCTACTTAGCGGTTATCACACAGATACGCAGTATTTT; cdr3_aa: CASSLLSGYHTDTQYF
clone_size: few; v_call: TRBV7-9; d_call: NA; j_call: TRBJ2-7; cdr3_nt: TGTGTCAGCAGCTTAGTGGCGAGCTACGAGCAGTACTTC; cdr3_aa: CVSSLVASYEQYF
clone_size: few; v_call: TRBV5-1; d_call: TRBD1; j_call: TRBJ2-6; cdr3_nt: TGCGCCAGCAGCTTGATTTACAGGGGTTCTGGGGCCAACGTCCTGACTTTC; cdr3_aa: CASSLIYRGSGANVLTF
clone_size: few; v_call: TRBV27; d_call: TRBD1; j_call: TRBJ2-5; cdr3_nt: TGTGCCAGCAGCAAGGGGGCTATACGGCCAGAGACCCGGTACTTC; cdr3_aa: CASSKGAIRPETRYF
clone_size: many; v_call: TRBV20-1; d_call: TRBD2; j_call: TRBJ2-4; cdr3_nt: TGCAGTGCTAGATCCGTAGCGGGGGGGTTAAACATTCAGTACTTC; cdr3_aa: CSARSVAGGLNIQYF
clone_size: few; v_call: TRBV6-5; d_call: TRBD2; j_call: TRBJ2-7; cdr3_nt: TGTGCCAGCAGTTACGAGCTAGCGGCCTACGAGCAGTACTTC; cdr3_aa: CASSYELAAYEQYF
clone_size: NA; v_call: TRBV4-3; d_call: NA; j_call: TRBJ2-5; cdr3_nt: TGCGCCAGCAGCCGTCACTTCGACAGTCAAGAGACCCAGTACTTC; cdr3_aa: CASSRHFDSQETQYF
clone_size: few; v_call: TRBV2; d_call: NA; j_call: TRBJ2-6; cdr3_nt: TGTGCCAGCAGTGTTGAGCTCTCTGGGGCCAACGTCCTGACTTTC; cdr3_aa: CASSVELSGANVLTF
clone_size: NA; v_call: TRBV27; d_call: NA; j_call: TRBJ2-7; cdr3_nt: TGTGCCAGCAGCTCCGGTAGTGGATACGAGCAGTACTTC; cdr3_aa: CASSSGSGYEQYF
clone_size: few; v_call: TRBV3-1; d_call: TRBD1; j_call: TRBJ2-6; cdr3_nt: TGTGCCAGCAGCCAGTCCCCGGGACAGGCGTCTGGGGCCAACGTCCTGACTTTC; cdr3_aa: CASSQSPGQASGANVLTF
clone_size: NA; v_call: TRBV6-6; d_call: NA; j_call: TRBJ2-7; cdr3_nt: TGTGCCAGCAGTTACCTTTATCGGTACGAGCAGTACTTC; cdr3_aa: CASSYLYRYEQYF
clone_size: NA; v_call: TRBV25-1; d_call: NA; j_call: TRBJ1-6; cdr3_nt: TGTGCCAGCAGCCCAGACGGCCGAACTTCACCCCTCCACTTT; cdr3_aa: CASSPDGRTSPLHF
clone_size: NA; v_call: TRBV11-2; d_call: NA; j_call: TRBJ2-7; cdr3_nt: TGTGCCAGCAGCTTAGCTGGGCCAGGATTATACGAGCAGTACTTC; cdr3_aa: CASSLAGPGLYEQYF
clone_size: NA; v_call: TRBV6-6; d_call: NA; j_call: TRBJ1-2; cdr3_nt: TGTGCCAGCAGCCGGGACGCTAACTATGGCTACACCTTC; cdr3_aa: CASSRDANYGYTF
clone_size: NA; v_call: TRBV12-3/TRBV12-4; d_call: NA; j_call: TRBJ1-5; cdr3_nt: TGTGCCAGCAGTTCCTCCTACAAGGGGCCCCAGCATTTT; cdr3_aa: CASSSSYKGPQHF
clone_size: NA; v_call: TRBV9; d_call: TRBD2; j_call: TRBJ2-2; cdr3_nt: TGTGCCAGCAGCGTAGTCCCCCTAGCGGGGGTCGCGAACACCGGGGAGCTGTTTTTT; cdr3_aa: CASSVVPLAGVANTGELFF
clone_size: NA; v_call: TRBV21-1; d_call: NA; j_call: TRBJ2-7; cdr3_nt: TGTGCCAGCAGCAAAGGGGAGAGTACTAAAACCTCCTACGAGCAGTACTTC; cdr3_aa: CASSKGESTKTSYEQYF
clone_size: few; v_call: TRBV4-3; d_call: TRBD2; j_call: TRBJ2-7; cdr3_nt: TGCGCCAGCAGCCAAGCTACCGCCGGGACTAGCTACGAGCAGTACTTC; cdr3_aa: CASSQATAGTSYEQYF
clone_size: NA; v_call: TRBV7-8; d_call: TRBD2; j_call: TRBJ2-5; cdr3_nt: TGTGCCAGCAGCTGGACCTCCGGGACTAGCGGGGGCGAGTACCAAGAGACCCAGTACTTC; cdr3_aa: CASSWTSGTSGGEYQETQYF
clone_size: few; v_call: TRBV5-1; d_call: NA; j_call: TRBJ2-5; cdr3_nt: TGCGCCAGCAGCCAGAATCAGGGGTCCCGTGAAGAGACCCAGTACTTC; cdr3_aa: CASSQNQGSREETQYF
clone_size: NA; v_call: TRBV7-2; d_call: NA; j_call: TRBJ2-1; cdr3_nt: TGTGTCAGCAGCTTAACCGGGTCAATCGCTTATGAGCAGTTCTTC; cdr3_aa: CVSSLTGSIAYEQFF
clone_size: NA; v_call: TRBV5-1; d_call: NA; j_call: TRBJ1-1; cdr3_nt: TGCGCCAGCAGCTTGTGGGGCCCTCCGGGTGAAGCTTTCTTT; cdr3_aa: CASSLWGPPGEAFF
clone_size: NA; v_call: TRBV14; d_call: NA; j_call: TRBJ2-5; cdr3_nt: TGTGCCAGCAGCCCCTCCTTCCGAGCGGGTGGGCAAGAGACCCAGTACTTC; cdr3_aa: CASSPSFRAGGQETQYF
clone_size: few; v_call: TRBV15; d_call: TRBD1; j_call: TRBJ1-4; cdr3_nt: TGTGCCACCAGCACCGGACAGGCCGCTAATGAAAAACTGTTTTTT; cdr3_aa: CATSTGQAANEKLFF
clone_size: few; v_call: TRBV7-3; d_call: NA; j_call: TRBJ1-4; cdr3_nt: TGTGCCAGCAGCCCCCCGGAGGGGAATGAAAAACTGTTTTTT; cdr3_aa: CASSPPEGNEKLFF
clone_size: NA; v_call: TRBV9; d_call: NA; j_call: TRBJ2-4; cdr3_nt: TGTGCCAGCAGCGTAGGGGTGGGGCTAGCCAAAAACATTCAGTACTTC; cdr3_aa: CASSVGVGLAKNIQYF
clone_size: NA; v_call: TRBV4-3; d_call: TRBD2; j_call: TRBJ2-4; cdr3_nt: TGCGCCAGCAGCCAATTGTGGCGGGGGGAAGCCAAAAACATTCAGTACTTC; cdr3_aa: CASSQLWRGEAKNIQYF
clone_size: NA; v_call: TRBV25-1; d_call: TRBD1; j_call: TRBJ1-2; cdr3_nt: TGTGCCAGCAGTGGGGGACAGGGAAGGGTTTATGGCTACACCTTC; cdr3_aa: CASSGGQGRVYGYTF
clone_size: NA; v_call: TRBV7-4; d_call: TRBD2; j_call: TRBJ2-3; cdr3_nt: TGTGCCAGAACGGGGACTAGCGCCCGGTCCCAGTATTTT; cdr3_aa: CARTGTSARSQYF
clone_size: NA; v_call: TRBV5-1; d_call: TRBD2; j_call: TRBJ2-2; cdr3_nt: TGCGCCAGCCAGCCCCTTGTGGGGCGGGAGATCACCGGGGAGCTGTTTTTT; cdr3_aa: CASQPLVGREITGELFF
clone_size: NA; v_call: TRBV29-1; d_call: NA; j_call: TRBJ2-5; cdr3_nt: TGCAGCGTTGGCGTGAGGGGGTACCAAGAGACCCAGTACTTC; cdr3_aa: CSVGVRGYQETQYF
clone_size: few; v_call: TRBV5-1; d_call: TRBD1; j_call: TRBJ2-7; cdr3_nt: TGCGCCCGCAGCTTGGGGGGACAGGGGACCTACGAGCAGTACTTC; cdr3_aa: CARSLGGQGTYEQYF
clone_size: once; v_call: TRBV29-1; d_call: NA; j_call: TRBJ2-5; cdr3_nt: TGCAGCGCCGTAGACAGAAGAGAGACCCAGTACTTC; cdr3_aa: CSAVDRRETQYF
clone_size: NA; v_call: TRBV9; d_call: NA; j_call: TRBJ1-2; cdr3_nt: TGTGCCAGCAGCGTTGGGACTCGCCCTAACTATGGCTACACCTTC; cdr3_aa: CASSVGTRPNYGYTF
clone_size: NA; v_call: TRBV2; d_call: NA; j_call: TRBJ2-7; cdr3_nt: TGTGCCAGCAAGGAAGGGATCTACTACGAGCAGTACTTC; cdr3_aa: CASKEGIYYEQYF
clone_size: few; v_call: TRBV6-1; d_call: NA; j_call: TRBJ2-1; cdr3_nt: TGTGCCAGCAGTGAAGCGGACTGGGTCTCCTACAATGAGCAGTTCTTC; cdr3_aa: CASSEADWVSYNEQFF
clone_size: NA; v_call: TRBV13; d_call: NA; j_call: TRBJ2-7; cdr3_nt: TGTGCCAGCAGCCACCTCGCCTACGAGCAGTACTTC; cdr3_aa: CASSHLAYEQYF
clone_size: NA; v_call: TRBV6-5; d_call: NA; j_call: TRBJ1-1; cdr3_nt: TGTGCCAGCAGTTACCCCGGCGGGAACACTGGAGCTTTCTTT; cdr3_aa: CASSYPGGNTGAFF
clone_size: NA; v_call: TRBV3-1; d_call: NA; j_call: TRBJ2-3; cdr3_nt: TGTGCCAGCAGCCAAGTCACTGTAGACACAGATACGCAGTATTTT; cdr3_aa: CASSQVTVDTDTQYF
clone_size: NA; v_call: TRBV9; d_call: TRBD1; j_call: TRBJ1-3; cdr3_nt: TGTGCCAGCAGCCGGACAGGGGGCAAGGCCTCTGGAAACACCATATATTTT; cdr3_aa: CASSRTGGKASGNTIYF
clone_size: NA; v_call: TRBV20-1; d_call: TRBD2; j_call: TRBJ2-3; cdr3_nt: TGCAGTGCCCTAGCGGGAAGCACAGATACGCAGTATTTT; cdr3_aa: CSALAGSTDTQYF